This paragraph reports one TCR beta chain. Its cognate antigen has yet to be identified. No much larger clone is present one base from it, and per-base qualities are unavailable. The data were obtained in a study of CD8+ T cells in alopecia areata (dated by TCRdb to 2016 to 2018). Notes on the research overall: In both human patients and the C3H/HeJ mouse model, the study applied high-throughput TCRbeta sequencing to look at T cell clonal expansion in alopecia areata. On the human side, TCRbeta sequencing was run on scalp tissue and on sorted CD4+ and CD8+ peripheral blood T cells from healthy controls and from alopecia areata patients with either patchy or totalis/universalis disease. Scalp clonality was compared across normal scalp (n=4), patchy alopecia areata scalp (n=8), and alopecia totalis/universalis scalp (n=8). RNA came from the PAXgene miRNA kit for fixed scalp, the miRNeasy kit for PBMCs, and the RNeasy kit for mouse skin. immunoSEQ multiplex PCR using 35 Vbeta forward primers and 13 Jbeta reverse primers was used to amplify TCRbeta CDR3 regions.

PBMCs were isolated by density centrifugation and stained for CD3, CD4 and CD8, and CD4+ and CD8+ T cells were sorted on a FACSAria. Unaffected controls provided scalp biopsies and blood samples. The library relied on the immunoSEQ multiplex PCR assay. To provide template for TCR sequencing, every sample had RNA extracted and reverse transcribed into cDNA. SuperScript III was used for first-strand cDNA synthesis, primed with a 2:1 mix of oligo-dT and random hexamers. A synthetic immune receptor repertoire was used to measure amplification bias, and any remaining bias was corrected computationally. From the authors' description of their analysis: Raw reads were preprocessed to remove errors, and CDR3 was defined by IMGT conventions from the conserved cysteine to phenylalanine. To get clonality, Shannon entropy was normalized by log2 of the number of productive unique TCRs and the result was subtracted from 1. Whether each scalp clone was CD4 or CD8 was inferred by checking scalp TCRbeta sequences against the CD4 and CD8 repertoires from sorted blood. TCRdb took over this immuneACCESS table, retaining in-frame rearrangements with V and J assigned. Such tables are incomplete; in checked studies, under half of the missing clones stem from an unresolved V gene, and the remainder is unexplained. That table gives V, J and clone size, and the DNA gave D and trimming. The sample has 93,000 or so clones on record, roughly 53% of them singletons. The ten biggest clones cover 8% to 10% of the sample.

Overall study outcomes, separate from this receptor: Scalp TCR repertoire analysis is complicated because resident alphabeta T cells in normal human skin are also sequenced, whereas mouse skin is dominated by gammadelta T cells. TCR sequences shared between patients were less clear than in mice, possibly partly because of HLA diversity in the patient population. Compared with normal scalp, lesional scalp, particularly in alopecia totalis/universalis, had higher clonality and more expanded CD8+ clones, which suggests antigenic drive.

V lost 0 bases and J lost 8 bases; the stretch between them is 15 bases long. The germline V gene sets CDR1 to SGDLS and CDR2 to YYNGEE. The CDR3, cysteine through phenylalanine, is 16 amino acids long. Solely the CDR3 DNA is kept, with 48 bases framed from the first base. The receptor was derived from a human donor in good health. Here the chain combines TRBV9 and TRBJ1-6; the D region possibly corresponds to TRBD1 (5 bases align). Sequences were obtained from CD4+ T cells sorted from blood. CDR3 protein: CASSVDRGGRHSPLHF. In nucleotide form, the sequence is TGTGCCAGCAGCGTAGATCGGGGGGGAAGGCATTCACCCCTCCACTTT.